The source of this T cell receptor beta chain is a study of blood T cell repertoires in COVID-19. Whole-study context: Samples representing acute and convalescent COVID-19 were sourced from the United States, Italy and Spain. Sources were T cells, B-cell-depleted T cells, or PBMCs; the material itself was cDNA or gDNA.

V dropped 3 bases and J dropped 3 bases, with 15 bases sitting between them. The CDR3 length is 15 residues. In germline, CDR1 is SGHDN, CDR2 FVKESK. This clone was observed a few times. Source study methods: By means of reference gene primer amplification, nucleated cell counts were estimated. TCRdb keeps only in-frame clones here, not all; method: immunoSEQ multiplex PCR. That table gives V, J and clone size, and the DNA gave D and trimming. The sample gives about 23,000 clones, about 93% of which show up once; about a sixth is in the top ten. Source material: peripheral blood. The chain employs TRBV14 and TRBJ2-7; D unresolved. The source of this sequence is a human donor in a cohort sampled during active COVID-19. The CDR3 DNA reads TGTGCCAGCAGCCAGGCACCCCACAACAACTACGAGCAGTACTTC. Residues: CASSQAPHNNYEQYF.